This T cell receptor beta chain appears in the sequencing data of a study of Ad26.COV2.S vaccination and SARS-CoV-2 variants. Across the whole study: COV1001, an Ad26.COV2.S trial, supplied this vaccine-arm donor. Study results and caveats: Post-vaccination breadth of spike-specific CD8+ and CD4+ T cell responses was reportedly substantial.

V lost 5 bases, J lost 2 bases, and 16 bases lay in between. The CDR3 totals 15 residues. Germline values: CDR1 PRHDT, CDR2 FYEKMQ (reference sequence). Sequencing was performed with immunoSEQ multiplex PCR; in TCRdb, only in-frame clones are kept and a portion is missing. The table has some 480,000 clones, 87% seen once. Note on this clone: What it recognizes is unknown.

Stated treatment: around 19 received Ad26.COV2.S at low or high dose, single or two shots; 5 received placebo; per-sample allocation not given. The samples date from day 63 after the first vaccine or placebo injection. Immunization relied on an Ad26 vector, which expressed Wuhan-strain SARS-CoV-2 spike. The TCR originated in a person aged 18 to 59 who received the Ad26.COV2.S COVID-19 vaccine or a placebo. Material: peripheral blood, obtained in a trial of Ad26.COV2.S vaccine versus placebo. V usage is TRBV13 and J usage is TRBJ2-7; the D gene is possibly TRBD2 (5 bases). The CDR3 here is CASSPEGRATYEQYF. The CDR3, as DNA: TGTGCCAGCAGCCCAGAAGGGCGGGCGACCTACGAGCAGTACTTC.